The source of this T cell receptor (beta chain) is a study of blood T cells in healthy people across ages. This clonotype was counted a few times. With 3 bases removed from V and 1 base from J, the gap between germline ends came to 9 bases. CDR1 ENHRY and CDR2 SYGVKD come from the germline V gene. This CDR3 is built from 14 residues. A second about 7 to 11 cycle PCR used barcoded and J-beta primers. Via MiXCR, TCRdb re-called the 5' RACE reads, giving one row per CDR3 protein. Of about 780,000 distinct CDR3 sequences in the sample, about half were seen once. The rearrangement links TRBV10-3 to TRBJ2-5; D may match TRBD1 or TRBD2 (5 bases each). The sequencing input was blood. The receptor's source is an elderly man in good health. The CDR3 region is CAISEEGTQETQYF. Written as DNA, the CDR3 is TGTGCCATCAGTGAAGAGGGGACCCAAGAGACCCAGTACTTC.